This T cell receptor beta chain was sequenced for a study of blood T cell repertoires in COVID-19. Study summary: Acute and convalescent COVID-19 specimens originated in the United States, Italy and Spain.

In the source study's methods: Reference gene primer amplification in the assay estimated nucleated cell counts. Profiling relied on immunoSEQ multiplex PCR, and the TCRdb table lists in-frame clones only, not all of them. The DNA gave D and trimming, while V, J and clone size come from that table. In the table there are around 270,000 clones, 65% to 90% of which are singletons. V dropped 0 bases and J dropped 6 bases, with 5 bases sitting between them. The CDR3 contains 13 residues. Germline V gene data show CDR1 as KGHDR and CDR2 as SFDVKD. Sequenced input: peripheral blood. This receptor was obtained from a man aged 25-40 years with active or convalescent COVID-19. This chain joins TRBV24-1 and TRBJ2-1; D is possibly TRBD1 (5 bases). The CDR3 DNA reads as TGTGCCACCAGTGATTTGCAGGGCAATGAGCAGTTCTTC. Its protein is CATSDLQGNEQFF.